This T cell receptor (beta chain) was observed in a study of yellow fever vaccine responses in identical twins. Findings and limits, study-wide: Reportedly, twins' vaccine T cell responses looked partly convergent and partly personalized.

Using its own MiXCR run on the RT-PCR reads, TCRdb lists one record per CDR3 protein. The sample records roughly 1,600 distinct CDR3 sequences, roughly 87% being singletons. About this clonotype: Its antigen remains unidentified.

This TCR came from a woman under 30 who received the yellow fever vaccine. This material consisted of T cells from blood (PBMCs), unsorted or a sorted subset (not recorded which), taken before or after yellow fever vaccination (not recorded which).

The CDR3 DNA sequence: TGTGCCTGGAGTTGGGGGGGGGAGCAGTTCTTC. Residues: CAWSWGGEQFF. J is TRBJ2-1 and V is TRBV30, with TRBD2 identical over 7 bases. The CDR3 is made up of 11 amino acids. The germline gives CDR1 GTSNPN, CDR2 SVGIG (reference sequence). With 2 bases clipped from V and 10 bases from J, the junction kept 2 bases outside the gene matches.